The 28 T cell receptor beta chains below all came from one sample that was sequenced in a study of blood T cell repertoires in COVID-19. Data came from immunoSEQ multiplex PCR; TCRdb stores just in-frame clones and leaves some out. The data hold nearly 110,000 clones, with roughly 80% observed a single time. The sequencing input was peripheral blood. The receptor set was obtained from a human donor in a cohort sampled during active COVID-19.

This rearrangement joins TRBV19 to TRBJ1-2; D perhaps matches TRBD1 (6 bases). CDR3 length: 14 residues. CDR1 LNHDA and CDR2 SQIVND come from the germline V gene (reference sequence). V lost 5 bases and J lost 8, with 18 bases in between. The CDR3 region has the DNA TGTGCCAGTAGTCCCTATCGGGGGGGCGGGGGCTACACCTTC. Its translation: CASSPYRGGGGYTF.

The chain carries TRBV3-1 (or the pseudogene TRBV3-2) and TRBJ1-2; D gene uncertain. Per germline, CDR1 LGHDT and CDR2 YNNKEL (reference sequence). The CDR3 totals 14 residues. Between the trimmed V and J ends, which lost 1 base and 4 bases, there was a span of 10 bases. The CDR3 DNA reads as TGTGCCAGCAGCCAAGGGCCAGGACTCTATGGCTACACCTTC. Protein: CASSQGPGLYGYTF.

The rearrangement uses TRBV18 and TRBJ1-4; 8 bases are a match to TRBD1. CDR1 KGHSH and CDR2 LQKENI come from the germline V gene. The CDR3 runs 15 residues. Trimming removed 5 bases from V and 8 bases from J; junction bases left unmatched: 10. The CDR3 reads CASSSTGGSEEKLFF. DNA for the CDR3: TGTGCCAGCTCATCAACAGGGGGTAGTGAAGAAAAACTGTTTTTT.

This sequence joins TRBV27 and TRBJ2-1, with D possibly matching TRBD2 (6 bases). Germline V gene data show CDR1 as MNHEY and CDR2 as SMNVEV (reference sequence). CDR3 length: 17 residues. V was clipped by 5 bases and J by 5 bases, with 22 bases between them. The CDR3 spells CASSPLGLQVGNNEQFF. The CDR3 DNA sequence: TGTGCCAGCAGTCCCCTGGGACTTCAGGTGGGGAACAATGAGCAGTTCTTC.

This sequence joins TRBV18 and TRBJ2-3, with D unresolved. Between the trimmed V and J ends, which lost 3 bases and 2 bases, there was a span of 3 bases. Looked up from germline, CDR1 is KGHSH and CDR2 is LQKENI. The CDR3 runs 12 residues. The CDR3: CASSPSTDTQYF. CDR3 in DNA: TGTGCCAGCTCACCCTCCACAGATACGCAGTATTTT.

CDR3: CASSPRTRGEQYV. The CDR3 nucleotides read TGTGCCAGCAGCCCCCGGACTAGGGGCGAGCAGTACGTC. The chain employs TRBV5-6 and TRBJ2-7; TRBD2 matches at 7 bases. CDR1 and CDR2 from the germline V gene are SGHDT and YYEEEE. The CDR3 is 13 residues long. V shed 4 bases, J shed 6 bases, and the junction held 7 bases outside the gene matches.

The count of this clone is one. This chain joins TRBV7-3 and TRBJ2-3; TRBD2 agrees at 13 bases. The CDR3 loop spans 16 amino acids. The V and J ends lost 2 bases and 8 bases, in that order; junction bases with no gene match: 7. Germline CDR1 and CDR2: SGHTA and FQGTGA. The CDR3 here is CASSLGLAGDWGTQYF. CDR3 bases: TGTGCCAGCAGCTTAGGACTAGCGGGAGACTGGGGTACGCAGTATTTT.

This chain joins TRBV2 and TRBJ2-3, with D possibly TRBD2 on 6 matching bases. The CDR3 is 15 residues long. The V gene's germline CDR1 is SNHLY and CDR2 FYNNEI. The V end was cut by 4 bases, the J end by 2 bases, with 13 bases between. Here the CDR3 reads CASSGTSRHTDTQYF. CDR3 coding DNA: TGTGCCAGCAGTGGAACTAGCAGACACACAGATACGCAGTATTTT.

This chain joins TRBV5-1 and TRBJ2-2, with D unresolved. The germline V gene has CDR1 SGHRS and CDR2 YFSETQ. Trimming removed 1 base from V and 0 bases from J, with 7 bases in between. This CDR3 is built from 15 residues. The CDR3 DNA follows: TGCGCCAGCAGCTTGATTCGAGCGAACACCGGGGAGCTGTTTTTT. Amino acids: CASSLIRANTGELFF.

This chain connects TRBV4-2 to TRBJ2-7; TRBD2 matches 8 bases. Per germline, CDR1 LGHNA and CDR2 YNFKEQ. This CDR3 is 15 amino acids long. The junction had 6 bases not matched to a gene; V was cut back by 0 bases and J by 5 bases. The CDR3 DNA follows: TGTGCCAGCAGCCAAGATCGGGCGGGAGGAGACGAGCAGTACTTC. This sequence encodes CASSQDRAGGDEQYF.

This chain connects TRBV6-5 to TRBJ2-3, with D perhaps matching TRBD2 (6 bases). This CDR3 is built from 14 residues. Germline V lookup: CDR1 MNHEY, CDR2 SVGAGI. With 5 bases removed from V and 2 bases from J, the gap between germline ends came to 11 bases. The CDR3 here is CASSRAGVTDTQYF. DNA for the CDR3: TGTGCCAGCAGTAGAGCGGGTGTCACAGATACGCAGTATTTT.

This clone was counted only a few times. The chain combines TRBV5-3 with TRBJ1-1, with D possibly TRBD1 on 5 matching bases. TRBV5-3 is known as an ORF, though its function is uncertain. The CDR3 is 18 amino acids. The ends were cut back, 1 base at V and 5 bases at J, with 24 bases in the middle. This CDR3 reads CARSLMVGRVWISTEAFF. The CDR3 nucleotides read TGTGCCAGAAGCTTGATGGTGGGCAGGGTGTGGATTAGTACTGAAGCTTTCTTT.

V usage is TRBV12-1 and J usage is TRBJ2-3; TRBD1 was called by the table and not checked on the DNA. TRBV12-1 counts as a pseudogene. The CDR3 has 20 amino acids. CDR3 DNA: TGTGCCAGCAGCTACGACAGGGGACATTATGTGTGGGTTGGCACAGATACGCAGTATTTT. Its translation: CASSYDRGHYVWVGTDTQYF.

This chain uses TRBV7-2 with TRBJ2-2; 9 bases agree with TRBD2. V lost 4 bases and J lost 5; bases outside the gene matches: 11. The germline V gene encodes CDR1 SGHTA and CDR2 FQGNSA. CDR3 length equals 17 residues. The CDR3 is CASSSTSLSGRTGELFF. The CDR3 bases are TGTGCCAGCAGCTCTACGTCTCTTAGCGGGAGAACCGGGGAGCTGTTTTTT.

The rearrangement links TRBV29-1 to TRBJ1-2, with 10 bases fitting TRBD1. The CDR3 runs to 16 residues. V was pared by 4 bases and J by 0 bases, with 8 bases of the junction left unmatched. The germline gives CDR1 SQVTM, CDR2 ANQGSEA. CDR3 nucleotide sequence: TGCAGCGTTGGAAGCGGGACAGGGGTTCCTAACTATGGCTACACCTTC. Amino acids: CSVGSGTGVPNYGYTF. Complete variable domain (other parts from reference TRBV29-1 and TRBJ1-2): SAVISQKPSRDICQRGTSLTIQCQVDSQVTMMFWYRQQPGQSLTLIATANQGSEATYESGFVIDKFPISRPNLTFSTLTVSNMSPEDSSIYLCSVGSGTGVPNYGYTFGSGTRLTVV.

V usage is TRBV5-4 and J usage is TRBJ1-2, with 7 bases aligning to TRBD1. Germline V gene lookup returns CDR1 SGHNT and CDR2 YYREEE (reference sequence). CDR3 size: 14 residues. The V gene end was trimmed by 2 bases and the J gene end by 3 bases; junction bases not matched to a gene: 4. The CDR3 protein is CASSFGQDYYGYTF. The CDR3 nucleotides are TGTGCCAGCAGCTTCGGACAGGACTACTATGGCTACACCTTC.

The chain joins TRBV5-5 to TRBJ2-3; unclear D gene. V was trimmed by 5 bases and J by 4 bases, leaving 11 bases between them. Germline CDR1 is SGHKS and CDR2 is YYEKEE (reference sequence). This CDR3 has 13 amino acids. The CDR3 loop is CASRRTESDTQYF. The DNA for the CDR3 is TGTGCCAGCAGACGAACAGAATCAGATACGCAGTATTTT.

CDR3 coding DNA: TGTGCCAGCAGTTGGGGGGATCAGCCCCAGCATTTT. Amino acids: CASSWGDQPQHF. The rearrangement joins TRBV28 to TRBJ1-5; TRBD1 might be the D (5 bases). The CDR3 consists of 12 residues. Germline CDR1 and CDR2: MDHEN and SYDVKM. V dropped 4 bases and J dropped 5 bases, with 6 bases sitting between them.

This chain links TRBV4-1 with TRBJ2-1; a weak D match, TRBD2 (7 bases). Germline loops: CDR1 MGHRA, CDR2 YSYEKL. This CDR3 spans 16 amino acids. Trimming took off 3 bases at V and 9 bases at J, with 21 bases between the two ends. The CDR3 protein is CASSHSRGAPIGEQFF. The CDR3 DNA sequence: TGCGCCAGCAGCCACAGTCGGGGGGCTCCAATTGGTGAGCAGTTCTTC.

The rearrangement links TRBV7-3 to TRBJ2-3, with 7 bases that match TRBD2. This CDR3 contains 14 residues. The junction had 5 bases not matched to a gene; V was cut back by 3 bases and J by 5 bases. Per germline, CDR1 SGHTA and CDR2 FQGTGA. The CDR3 region is CASSFLAGVDTQYF. The CDR3 nucleotides read TGTGCCAGCAGCTTTCTTGCGGGAGTAGATACGCAGTATTTT.

V and J are TRBV7-3 and TRBJ2-1; perhaps TRBD2 as D (6 bases). The V end was cut by 4 bases, the J end by 6 bases, with 13 bases between. Looked up from germline, CDR1 is SGHTA and CDR2 is FQGTGA. This CDR3 contains 14 residues. CDR3 coding DNA: TGTGCCAGCAGCTCGTCGGGACTTCTCAATGAGCAGTTCTTC. Its translation: CASSSSGLLNEQFF.

The V and J genes are TRBV7-8 and TRBJ2-5; 10 bases are a match to TRBD2. J gave up 2 bases and V 5 bases, and 11 bases lay outside the gene matches. The length of the CDR3 is 17 residues. The germline CDR1 and CDR2 sequences are SGHVS and FQNEAQ. DNA for the CDR3: TGTGCCAGCAGCCCGAGGGGGCTAGCGGGAGCTCAAGAGACCCAGTACTTC. Amino acids: CASSPRGLAGAQETQYF.

This chain uses TRBV4-1 with TRBJ2-1, with 9 bases matching TRBD1. V shed 4 bases, J shed 2 bases, and the junction held 6 bases outside the gene matches. The CDR3 spans 16 residues. Germline CDR1 and CDR2: MGHRA and YSYEKL. The CDR3 sequence is CASSPGQGGTYNEQFF. In nucleotides, the CDR3 is TGCGCCAGCAGCCCGGGACAGGGAGGGACCTACAATGAGCAGTTCTTC.

The genes are TRBV7-9 and TRBJ1-1; tentatively, D is TRBD1 (6 bases). From germline, CDR1 is SEHNR and CDR2 FQNEAQ (reference sequence). The V and J ends lost 5 bases and 2 bases respectively, with 12 bases between them. There are 14 residues in the CDR3. The CDR3 spells CASSKTGYNTEAFF. For the CDR3, the DNA is TGTGCCAGCAGCAAGACAGGTTACAACACTGAAGCTTTCTTT.

The J gene is TRBJ2-1, the V gene TRBV7-3, with 10 bases that match TRBD2. CDR3 size: 16 residues. Per germline, CDR1 SGHTA and CDR2 FQGTGA. With 2 bases clipped from V and 9 bases from J, the junction kept 10 bases outside the gene matches. The CDR3 here is CASSLELAGGGVEQFF. The CDR3 coding sequence is TGTGCCAGCAGCTTAGAGTTAGCGGGAGGCGGGGTTGAGCAGTTCTTC.

The chain recombines TRBV10-3 with TRBJ2-2; 10 bases are a match to TRBD1. V was clipped by 6 bases and J by 6 bases; unmatched bases: 4. CDR1 ENHRY and CDR2 SYGVKD come from the germline V gene. There are 14 residues in the CDR3. The CDR3 loop reads CAIRGTGVPGELFF. CDR3 nucleotide sequence: TGTGCCATCAGGGGGACAGGGGTTCCCGGGGAGCTGTTTTTT.

The chain uses TRBV28 and TRBJ1-4; D is unclear. The CDR3 contains 15 residues. Trimming removed 4 bases at V and 4 bases at J, with 13 bases between. Germline CDR1 and CDR2: MDHEN and SYDVKM. CDR3: CASSSPQAINEKLFF. As DNA, the CDR3 is TGTGCCAGCAGTTCACCCCAGGCGATTAATGAAAAACTGTTTTTT. Complete variable domain (other parts from reference TRBV28 and TRBJ1-4): DVKVTQSSRYLVKRTGEKVFLECVQDMDHENMFWYRQDPGLGLRLIYFSYDVKMKEKGDIPEGYSVSREKKERFSLILESASTNQTSMYLCASSSPQAINEKLFFGSGTQLSVL.

The CDR3 DNA reads as TGTGCCTGGAGCGGGACAGGTATTGAAGAAAAACTGTTTTTT. Protein product: CAWSGTGIEEKLFF. The chain links TRBV30 to TRBJ1-4; TRBD1 aligns across 8 bases. Germline loops: CDR1 GTSNPN, CDR2 SVGIG (reference sequence). The V segment lost 3 bases and the J segment 8 bases; nucleotides outside the gene matches: 8. The CDR3 has 14 residues.